This TCR beta chain was identified during a study of shared clonotypes between healthy human individuals. Study findings and constraints: Since donors were few, the genetic and exposure-history diversity represented was limited.

Sequencing used immunoSEQ multiplex PCR; TCRdb keeps in-frame clones, though not all of them. The sample shows over a million clones, roughly 98% of them seen only once. Regarding this clone: Its antigen remains unknown.

Each of the donors was a healthy adult who was HIV-negative and had not had a recent acute infection or vaccination. Germline assignment: CDR1 SGHRS and CDR2 YFSETQ. Trimming took 4 bases from V and 9 from J, leaving 17 bases between them. The CDR3 contains 13 residues. Sequenced material: naive CD4+ T cells sorted from blood. Subset: CD45RA+ positively selected. This chain joins TRBV5-1 and TRBJ2-7, with a weak D call TRBD1 (5 bases). The source is a man aged 30-40 years in good health. CDR3 sequence: CASSPAAGMVQYF. In DNA form, the CDR3 reads TGCGCCAGCAGCCCGGCGGCAGGGATGGTGCAGTACTTC. Drawing the rest from reference TRBV5-1 and TRBJ2-7, the complete variable domain is KAGVTQTPRYLIKTRGQQVTLSCSPISGHRSVSWYQQTPGQGLQFLFEYFSETQRNKGNFPGRFSGRQFSNSRSEMNVSTLELGDSALYLCASSPAAGMVQYFGPGTRLTVT.